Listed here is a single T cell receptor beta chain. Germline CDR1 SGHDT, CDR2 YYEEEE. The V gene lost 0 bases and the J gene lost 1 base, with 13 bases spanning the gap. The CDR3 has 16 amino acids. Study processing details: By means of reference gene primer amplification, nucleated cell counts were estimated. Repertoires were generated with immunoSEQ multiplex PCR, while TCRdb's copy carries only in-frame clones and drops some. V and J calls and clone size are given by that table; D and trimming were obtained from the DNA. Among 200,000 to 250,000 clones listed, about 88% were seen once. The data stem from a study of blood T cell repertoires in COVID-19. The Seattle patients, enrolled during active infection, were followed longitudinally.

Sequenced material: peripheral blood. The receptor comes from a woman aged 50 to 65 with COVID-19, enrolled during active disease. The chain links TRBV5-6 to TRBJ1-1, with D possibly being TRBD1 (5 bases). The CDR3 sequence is CASSLGGQSRNTEAFF. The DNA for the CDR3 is TGTGCCAGCAGCTTGGGGGGCCAATCGCGGAACACTGAAGCTTTCTTT.